The 29 T cell receptor beta chains below were found in one sample sequenced in a study of T cells in Graves' hyperthyroidism and ophthalmopathy. The investigators amplified TCR beta CDR3 regions from RNA transcripts. The study used the HTBI primer set for a first-round RT-PCR of the TCR CDR3. A single record per CDR3 protein comes from TCRdb applying MiXCR to the multiplex PCR reads. This table has approximately 590,000 distinct CDR3 sequences, roughly 14% appearing once. The sample taken for sequencing was blood. These receptors came from a woman in her 30s with Graves' hyperthyroidism.

DNA for the CDR3: TGCGCCAGCAGCAAAGGGGCTAGCGGAAGCACAGATACGCAGTATTTT. This translates into CASSKGASGSTDTQYF. The rearrangement uses TRBV4-3 and TRBJ2-3; 7 nucleotides align to TRBD2. V was pared by 5 bases and J by 0 bases, with 8 bases of the junction left unmatched. This CDR3 contains 16 residues. Germline values: CDR1 LGHNA, CDR2 YSLEER.

The sample holds many counts of this clonotype. The J gene is TRBJ2-1, the V gene TRBV3-1, with unresolved D. Germline V lookup: CDR1 LGHDT, CDR2 YNNKEL (reference sequence). Trimming took 4 bases from V and 7 from J, leaving 8 bases between them. The CDR3 is 12 amino acids. This CDR3 is CASSRPPNEQFF. The CDR3 DNA is TGTGCCAGCAGCCGACCGCCGAATGAGCAGTTCTTC.

This clonotype was seen ten or more times. The chain joins TRBV30 to TRBJ2-3, with D uncertain. This CDR3 is built from 13 residues. Germline CDR1 GTSNPN, CDR2 SVGIG (reference sequence). V lost 0 bases to trimming and J lost 2 bases, with 6 bases between them. The CDR3 sequence: CAWSVRNTDTQYF. CDR3 DNA: TGTGCCTGGAGTGTAAGAAACACAGATACGCAGTATTTT.

This clonotype turned up a few times. This chain links TRBV27 with TRBJ2-7; D tentatively fits TRBD1 or TRBD2 (7 bases each). Germline lookup yields CDR1 MNHEY and CDR2 SMNVEV (reference sequence). CDR3 size: 13 residues. V lost 8 bases, J lost 0 bases, and 11 bases lay in between. The CDR3 region is CASQGGTSYEQYF. CDR3 DNA: TGTGCCAGCCAGGGGGGGACCTCCTACGAGCAGTACTTC.

The sample holds a few counts of this clonotype. J is TRBJ2-2 and V is TRBV7-2; 7 nucleotides match TRBD1. Germline lookup yields CDR1 SGHTA and CDR2 FQGNSA. The CDR3 runs to 14 residues. J gave up 6 bases and V 5 bases, and 6 bases lay outside the gene matches. CDR3 DNA: TGTGCCAGCAGCGTAGGGGGCTGGTCCGGGGAGCTGTTTTTT. This sequence encodes CASSVGGWSGELFF.

In this sample, this clonotype turned up many times. V and J are TRBV27 and TRBJ2-2; a weak D match, TRBD2 (6 bases). This CDR3 is 12 amino acids long. The germline CDR1 and CDR2 sequences are MNHEY and SMNVEV (reference sequence). The ends were cut back, 6 bases at V and 7 bases at J, with 9 bases in the middle. CDR3 amino acids: CASSPGGGELFF. The CDR3, as DNA: TGTGCCAGCAGCCCCGGGGGCGGGGAGCTGTTTTTT.

This clonotype was counted many times. This sequence joins TRBV2 and TRBJ2-1; 13 nucleotides agree with TRBD2. Germline values: CDR1 SNHLY, CDR2 FYNNEI. With V trimmed by 7 bases and J by 0 bases, 12 bases remained unmatched. The CDR3 covers 19 residues. CDR3 bases: TGTGCCAGCAACGTTAAGGGGACTAGCGGGACCCTCTCCTACAATGAGCAGTTCTTC. Translating it yields CASNVKGTSGTLSYNEQFF.

This clonotype has only a few counts. A much larger clone lies one base from this, so it may be a read error. V and J are TRBV7-2 and TRBJ2-7, with 8 bases matching TRBD1. The V gene's germline CDR1 is SGHTA and CDR2 FQGNSA. Germline trimming cut 1 base from V and 2 bases from J; bases unmatched to any gene: 4. This CDR3 has 15 residues. The DNA for the CDR3 is TGTGCCAGCAGCTTAGACGGGACAGGAACCTACGAGCAGTACTTC. It encodes CASSLDGTGTYEQYF.

This clonotype turned up a few times. The V and J genes are TRBV14 and TRBJ1-5; D is unclear. The CDR3 contains 12 residues. Per the germline V gene, CDR1 is SGHDN and CDR2 is FVKESK. V was cut by 6 bases and J by 4 bases, with 7 bases left in between. The CDR3 nucleotides read TGTGCCAGCAGTCTGATGAATCAGCCCCAGCATTTT. Amino acid sequence: CASSLMNQPQHF.

In this sample, this clonotype turned up many times. The rearrangement uses TRBV12-3 or TRBV12-4 and TRBJ2-3; no definite D call. The CDR3 runs 15 residues. V shed 3 bases and J shed 0 bases, with 10 bases lying between them. This CDR3 reads CASSLGQLSTDTQYF. In DNA, the CDR3 is TGTGCCAGCAGTTTGGGCCAGCTTAGCACAGATACGCAGTATTTT.

The chain carries TRBV30 and TRBJ2-2; D gene ambiguous. This CDR3 is built from 15 residues. Germline V gene sequence: CDR1 GTSNPN, CDR2 SVGIG (reference sequence). V was trimmed by 3 bases and J by 0 bases, leaving 11 bases between them. CDR3: CAWRPVGANTGELFF. CDR3 DNA: TGTGCCTGGAGGCCCGTCGGTGCGAACACCGGGGAGCTGTTTTTT.

This clonotype showed up just a few times. V is TRBV20-1 and J is TRBJ1-1; weak D call: TRBD1 (5 bases). V was pared by 4 bases and J by 1 base, with 16 bases between. The CDR3 has 15 amino acids. Germline V gives CDR1 DFQATT, CDR2 SNEGSKA (reference sequence). CDR3 bases: TGCAGTGCTACCTGGACACGGGTGTGGAACACTGAAGCTTTCTTT. Amino acid sequence: CSATWTRVWNTEAFF.

This clonotype was seen a single time. The chain employs TRBV12-3 or TRBV12-4 and TRBJ2-1; the match to TRBD2 covers 7 bases. The CDR3 runs 13 residues. Unmatched junction bases numbered 3, after V lost 0 bases and J lost 10 bases. The CDR3 DNA is TGTGCCAGCAGTTTAGCGGGGGGGGAGGAGCAGTTCTTC. Translation gives CASSLAGGEEQFF.

The chain has TRBV7-3 and TRBJ2-2, with D hard to call. Trimming pared 0 bases from V and 1 base from J, leaving 6 bases between. This CDR3 contains 15 residues. Germline assignment: CDR1 SGHTA and CDR2 FQGTGA. The CDR3 region has the DNA TGTGCCAGCAGCTTAACTGCTCAGAACACCGGGGAGCTGTTTTTT. Translating it yields CASSLTAQNTGELFF.

On this clonotype itself: A read error may explain this, as a much larger clone is one base away. The J gene is TRBJ2-1, the V gene TRBV20-1; D might be TRBD2 (5 bases). CDR1 DFQATT and CDR2 SNEGSKA come from the germline V gene (reference sequence). There are 13 residues in the CDR3. V shed 3 bases and J shed 10 bases, with 16 bases lying between them. This chain's CDR3 is CSARGLAGEEQFF. For the CDR3, the DNA is TGCAGTGCTAGGGGTTTGGCGGGCGAAGAGCAGTTCTTC.

The chain is built from TRBV20-1 and TRBJ2-1; tentatively, D is TRBD1 or TRBD2 (5 bases each). This CDR3 comprises 13 residues. Trimming removed 3 bases from V and 4 bases from J, with 10 bases in between. Looked up from germline, CDR1 is DFQATT and CDR2 is SNEGSKA (reference sequence). CDR3 nucleotide sequence: TGCAGTGCTAGGGGACGGAGTTACAATGAGCAGTTCTTC. This encodes CSARGRSYNEQFF.

At least ten counts were recorded for this clonotype. The chain couples TRBV6-6 to TRBJ1-1; 7 positions match TRBD1. CDR3 length equals 15 residues. V lost 2 bases and J lost 1; bases outside the gene matches: 4. Germline-derived CDR1 and CDR2 are MNHNY and SVGAGI (reference sequence). The chain's CDR3 is CASSYPGQRNTEAFF. In nucleotides, the CDR3 is TGTGCCAGCAGTTACCCGGGACAGAGGAACACTGAAGCTTTCTTT.

This clonotype was observed at least ten times. This chain joins TRBV3-1 and TRBJ2-2, with 7 positions matching TRBD2. The CDR3 has 15 residues. V gave up 1 base and J gave up 5 bases; unmatched junction bases: 4. Germline lookup yields CDR1 LGHDT and CDR2 YNNKEL (reference sequence). The CDR3 region is CASSQAGGPTGELFF. CDR3 bases: TGTGCCAGCAGCCAAGCGGGAGGCCCTACCGGGGAGCTGTTTTTT. The complete variable domain, with remaining parts taken from reference TRBV3-1 and TRBJ2-2, reads DTAVSQTPKYLVTQMGNDKSIKCEQNLGHDTMYWYKQDSKKFLKIMFSYNNKELIINETVPNRFSPKSPDKAHLNLHINSLELGDSAVYFCASSQAGGPTGELFFGEGSRLTVL.

Only a few counts were recorded for this clonotype. The gene calls are TRBV7-2 and TRBJ2-1, with no clear D. The CDR3 loop spans 16 amino acids. Germline lookup yields CDR1 SGHTA and CDR2 FQGNSA. V shed 6 bases and J shed 0 bases, with 15 bases lying between them. This chain's CDR3 is CASSSDRPGSYNEQFF. In DNA form, the CDR3 reads TGTGCCAGCAGTTCCGATCGTCCAGGCTCCTACAATGAGCAGTTCTTC. The whole variable domain, filled in from reference TRBV7-2 and TRBJ2-1, reads GAGVSQSPSNKVTEKGKDVELRCDPISGHTALYWYRQSLGQGLEFLIYFQGNSAPDKSGLPSDRFSAERTGGSVSTLTIQRTQQEDSAVYLCASSSDRPGSYNEQFFGPGTRLTVL.

This clonotype was seen repeatedly, ten times or more. This chain uses TRBV30 with TRBJ1-2, with D unresolved. There are 14 residues in the CDR3. The germline CDR1 and CDR2 sequences are GTSNPN and SVGIG (reference sequence). Trimming removed 2 bases from V and 5 bases from J, with 15 bases in between. CDR3 DNA: TGTGCCTGGAGTCTCTCCCAAACCCCTTATGGCTACACCTTC. This sequence encodes CAWSLSQTPYGYTF.

This chain connects TRBV28 to TRBJ2-7; possibly TRBD1 for D (6 bases). The V gene's germline CDR1 is MDHEN and CDR2 SYDVKM. The germline V and J ends were trimmed by 5 bases and 0 bases, with 17 bases remaining between them. CDR3 length: 16 residues. CDR3 amino acids: CASSPSGGGHSYEQYF. CDR3 in DNA: TGTGCCAGCAGTCCCTCGGGTGGGGGCCACTCCTACGAGCAGTACTTC. Variable domain in full (rest from reference TRBV28 and TRBJ2-7): DVKVTQSSRYLVKRTGEKVFLECVQDMDHENMFWYRQDPGLGLRLIYFSYDVKMKEKGDIPEGYSVSREKKERFSLILESASTNQTSMYLCASSPSGGGHSYEQYFGPGTRLTVT.

This clonotype showed up many times. The J gene is TRBJ1-4, the V gene TRBV30; D perhaps matches TRBD1 (5 bases). Germline V gene data show CDR1 as GTSNPN and CDR2 as SVGIG (reference sequence). This CDR3 region has 13 residues. V lost 0 bases to trimming and J lost 8 bases, with 10 bases between them. CDR3 in amino acids: CAWSVGAREKLFF. The CDR3 DNA follows: TGTGCCTGGAGTGTAGGGGCTCGGGAAAAACTGTTTTTT.

This clonotype was observed at least ten times. V gene TRBV10-3 combines with J gene TRBJ2-1, with 8 bases fitting TRBD2. The trim removed 2 bases at V and 7 bases at J, leaving 4 bases unmatched. The germline gives CDR1 ENHRY, CDR2 SYGVKD. This CDR3 contains 14 residues. CDR3 in amino acids: CAISETGGDNEQFF. DNA for the CDR3: TGTGCCATCAGTGAGACGGGAGGGGATAATGAGCAGTTCTTC.

This clonotype occurred many times. The rearrangement links TRBV5-5 to TRBJ2-1, with 9 nucleotides matching TRBD2. Per the germline V gene, CDR1 is SGHKS and CDR2 is YYEKEE (reference sequence). V trimming: 4 bases; J trimming: 8 bases; junction bases outside the gene matches: 16. The CDR3 consists of 17 residues. In DNA form, the CDR3 reads TGTGCCAGCAGCCCGCGGAGGGCGGGAGGGTTAATCGATGAGCAGTTCTTC. Protein product: CASSPRRAGGLIDEQFF.

Worth noting for this clonotype: One base away lies a much larger clone, so this may be a sequencing read error. CDR3 loop: CSVDTDSGGYEQFF. CDR3 nucleotides: TGCAGCGTTGACACGGACTCTGGCGGTTATGAGCAGTTCTTC. This rearrangement joins TRBV29-1 to TRBJ2-1; perhaps TRBD2 as D (5 bases). This CDR3 spans 14 amino acids. Trimming stripped 3 bases from V and 8 bases from J, with 17 bases between. Germline V gene lookup returns CDR1 SQVTM and CDR2 ANQGSEA.

Ten or more counts support this clonotype. The chain uses TRBV6-2 or TRBV6-3 and TRBJ2-3, with 14 bases that match TRBD2. Germline V gene sequence: CDR1 MNHEY, CDR2 SVGEGT. J lost 1 base, V lost 4 bases, and 10 bases had no gene match. The CDR3 consists of 19 residues. In nucleotides, the CDR3 is TGTGCCAGCAGTTCCAACCTCGGGACTAGCGGGAGTCGCACAGATACGCAGTATTTT. It specifies CASSSNLGTSGSRTDTQYF.

The gene calls are TRBV12-3 or TRBV12-4 and TRBJ2-2, with D maybe TRBD1 (5 bases). Trimming pared 7 bases from V and 1 base from J, leaving 7 bases between. This CDR3 is 13 amino acids long. CDR3 in DNA: TGTGCCAGCATAAGGGGGAACACCGGGGAGCTGTTTTTT. It yields the protein CASIRGNTGELFF.

The chain uses TRBV10-1 and TRBJ1-4; TRBD1 matches at 8 bases. V was pared by 9 bases and J by 10 bases, with 13 bases of the junction left unmatched. This CDR3 region has 14 residues. CDR1 is WNHNN and CDR2 is SYGVQD in the germline V gene (reference sequence). The CDR3 nucleotides read TGCGCCAGTTTCACCCCGGGACAGGCGATAAAACTGTTTTTT. It translates to CASFTPGQAIKLFF.

There are many counts of this clonotype. The chain employs TRBV20-1 and TRBJ2-1, with TRBD1 matching 7 bases. The CDR3 has 13 amino acids. The V gene's germline CDR1 is DFQATT and CDR2 SNEGSKA (reference sequence). The ends lost 0 bases at V and 4 bases at J; junction bases unmatched: 0. The CDR3 DNA reads TGCAGTGCTAGAGAGGGACAGTACAATGAGCAGTTCTTC. Residues: CSAREGQYNEQFF.